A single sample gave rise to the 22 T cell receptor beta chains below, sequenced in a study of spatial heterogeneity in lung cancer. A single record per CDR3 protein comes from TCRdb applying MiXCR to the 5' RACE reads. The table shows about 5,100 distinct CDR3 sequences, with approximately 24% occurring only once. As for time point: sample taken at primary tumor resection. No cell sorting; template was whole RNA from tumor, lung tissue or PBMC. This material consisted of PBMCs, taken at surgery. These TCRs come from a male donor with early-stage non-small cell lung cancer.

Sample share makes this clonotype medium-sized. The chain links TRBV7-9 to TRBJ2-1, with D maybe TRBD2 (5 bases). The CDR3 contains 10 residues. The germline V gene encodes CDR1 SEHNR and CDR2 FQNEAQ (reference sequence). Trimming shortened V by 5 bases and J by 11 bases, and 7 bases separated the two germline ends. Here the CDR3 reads CASSPGKQFF. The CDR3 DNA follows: TGTGCCAGCAGCCCGGGGAAGCAGTTCTTC.

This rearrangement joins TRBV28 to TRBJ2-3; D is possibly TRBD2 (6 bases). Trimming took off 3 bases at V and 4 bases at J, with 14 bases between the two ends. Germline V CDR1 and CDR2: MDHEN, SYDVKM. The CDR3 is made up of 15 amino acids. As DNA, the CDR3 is TGTGCCAGCAGTTTTCTAGCGCGAGACGCAGATACGCAGTATTTT. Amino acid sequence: CASSFLARDADTQYF.

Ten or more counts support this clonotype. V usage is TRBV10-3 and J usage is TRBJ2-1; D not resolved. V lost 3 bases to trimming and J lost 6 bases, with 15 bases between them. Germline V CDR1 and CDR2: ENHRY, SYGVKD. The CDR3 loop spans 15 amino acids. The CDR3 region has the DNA TGTGCCATCAGTGACCCCGACGCAGGCTCCAATGAGCAGTTCTTC. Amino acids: CAISDPDAGSNEQFF.

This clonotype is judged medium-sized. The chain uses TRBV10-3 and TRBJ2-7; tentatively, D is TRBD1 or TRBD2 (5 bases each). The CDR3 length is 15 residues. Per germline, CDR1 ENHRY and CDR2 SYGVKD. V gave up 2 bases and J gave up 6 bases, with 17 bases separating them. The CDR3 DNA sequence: TGTGCCATCAGTGAGGCGGGCATTGGGACGGTCGAGCAGTACTTC. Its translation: CAISEAGIGTVEQYF.

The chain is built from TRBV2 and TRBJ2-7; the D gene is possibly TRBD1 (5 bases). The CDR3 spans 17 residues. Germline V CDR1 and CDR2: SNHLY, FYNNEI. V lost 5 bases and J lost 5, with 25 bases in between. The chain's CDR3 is CASSNVFVGHLSHEQYF. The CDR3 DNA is TGTGCCAGCAGTAACGTGTTCGTCGGACACCTATCCCACGAGCAGTACTTC.

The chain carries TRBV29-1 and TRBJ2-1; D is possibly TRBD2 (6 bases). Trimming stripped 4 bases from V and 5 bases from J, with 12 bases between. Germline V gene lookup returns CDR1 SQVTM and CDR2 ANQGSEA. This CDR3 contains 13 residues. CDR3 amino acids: CSVGASVDNEQFF. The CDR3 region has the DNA TGCAGCGTTGGGGCTAGCGTCGACAATGAGCAGTTCTTC.

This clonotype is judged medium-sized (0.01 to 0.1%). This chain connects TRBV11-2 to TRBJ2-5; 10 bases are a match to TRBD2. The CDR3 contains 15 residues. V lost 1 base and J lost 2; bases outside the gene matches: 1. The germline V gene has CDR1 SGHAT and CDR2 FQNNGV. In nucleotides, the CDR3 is TGTGCCAGCAGCTTAGCTAGCGGGGGACAAGAGACCCAGTACTTC. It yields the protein CASSLASGGQETQYF. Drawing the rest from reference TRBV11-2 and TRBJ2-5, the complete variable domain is EAGVAQSPRYKIIEKRQSVAFWCNPISGHATLYWYQQILGQGPKLLIQFQNNGVVDDSQLPKDRFSAERLKGVDSTLKIQPAKLEDSAVYLCASSLASGGQETQYFGPGTRLLVL.

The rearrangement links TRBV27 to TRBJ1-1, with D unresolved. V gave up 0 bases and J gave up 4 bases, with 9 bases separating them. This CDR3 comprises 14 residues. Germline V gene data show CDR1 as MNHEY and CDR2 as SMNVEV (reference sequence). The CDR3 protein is CASSLSGTVTEAFF. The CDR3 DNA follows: TGTGCCAGCAGTTTATCGGGTACGGTCACTGAAGCTTTCTTT.

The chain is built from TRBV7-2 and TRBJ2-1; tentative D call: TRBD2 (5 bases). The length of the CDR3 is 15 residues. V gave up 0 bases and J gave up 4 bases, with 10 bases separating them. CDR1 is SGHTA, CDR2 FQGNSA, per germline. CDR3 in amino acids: CASSLAGVLYNEQFF. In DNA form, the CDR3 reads TGTGCCAGCAGCTTAGCGGGAGTTCTTTACAATGAGCAGTTCTTC.

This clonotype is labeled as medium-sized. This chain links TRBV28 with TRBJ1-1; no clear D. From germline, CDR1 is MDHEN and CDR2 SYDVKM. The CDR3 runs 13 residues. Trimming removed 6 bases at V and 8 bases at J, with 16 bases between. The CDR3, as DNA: TGTGCCAGCAGCTCCCCCTCCACGGGGGAAGCTTTCTTT. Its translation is CASSSPSTGEAFF.

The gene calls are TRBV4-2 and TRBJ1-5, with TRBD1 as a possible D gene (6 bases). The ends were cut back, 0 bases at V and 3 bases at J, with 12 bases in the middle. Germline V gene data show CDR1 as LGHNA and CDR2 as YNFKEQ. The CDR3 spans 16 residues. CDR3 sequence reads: CASSQDRAGANQPQHF. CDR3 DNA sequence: TGTGCCAGCAGCCAAGATAGGGCAGGGGCCAATCAGCCCCAGCATTTT.

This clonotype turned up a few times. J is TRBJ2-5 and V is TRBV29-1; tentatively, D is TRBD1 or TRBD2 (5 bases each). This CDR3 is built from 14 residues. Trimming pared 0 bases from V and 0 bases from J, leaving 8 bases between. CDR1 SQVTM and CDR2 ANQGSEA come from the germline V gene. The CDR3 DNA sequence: TGCAGCGTTGAAGATGGGGACCACCAAGAGACCCAGTACTTC. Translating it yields CSVEDGDHQETQYF.

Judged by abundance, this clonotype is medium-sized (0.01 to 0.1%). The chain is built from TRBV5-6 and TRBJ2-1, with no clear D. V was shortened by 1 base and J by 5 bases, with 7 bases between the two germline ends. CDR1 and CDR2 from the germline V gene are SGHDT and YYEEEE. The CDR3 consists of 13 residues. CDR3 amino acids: CASSLTADNEQFF. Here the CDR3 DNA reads TGTGCCAGCAGCTTGACCGCGGACAATGAGCAGTTCTTC.

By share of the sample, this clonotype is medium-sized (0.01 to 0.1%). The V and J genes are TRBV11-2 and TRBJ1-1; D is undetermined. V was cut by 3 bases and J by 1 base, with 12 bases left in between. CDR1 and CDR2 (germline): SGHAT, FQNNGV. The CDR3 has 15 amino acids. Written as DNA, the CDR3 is TGTGCCAGCAGCTTTGCTGTTTCGGGGAACACTGAAGCTTTCTTT. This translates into CASSFAVSGNTEAFF.

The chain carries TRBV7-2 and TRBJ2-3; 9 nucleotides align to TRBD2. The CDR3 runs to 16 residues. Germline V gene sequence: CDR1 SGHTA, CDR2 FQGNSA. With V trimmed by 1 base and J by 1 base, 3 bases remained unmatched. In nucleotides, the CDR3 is TGTGCCAGCAGCTTAGGAGCTAGCGGGGGCACAGATACGCAGTATTTT. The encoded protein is CASSLGASGGTDTQYF.

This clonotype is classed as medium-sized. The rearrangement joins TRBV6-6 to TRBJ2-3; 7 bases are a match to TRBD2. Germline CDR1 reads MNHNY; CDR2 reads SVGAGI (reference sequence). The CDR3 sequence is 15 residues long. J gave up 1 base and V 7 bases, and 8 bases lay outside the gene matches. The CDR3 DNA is TGTGCCAGCACCCCGAGACGGGAGGGCACAGATACGCAGTATTTT. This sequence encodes CASTPRREGTDTQYF.

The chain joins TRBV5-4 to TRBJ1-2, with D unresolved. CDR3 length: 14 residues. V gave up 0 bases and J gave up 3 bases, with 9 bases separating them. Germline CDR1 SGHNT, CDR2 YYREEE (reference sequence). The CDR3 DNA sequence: TGTGCCAGCAGCTTGGCCAACGGGGACTATGGCTACACCTTC. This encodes CASSLANGDYGYTF.

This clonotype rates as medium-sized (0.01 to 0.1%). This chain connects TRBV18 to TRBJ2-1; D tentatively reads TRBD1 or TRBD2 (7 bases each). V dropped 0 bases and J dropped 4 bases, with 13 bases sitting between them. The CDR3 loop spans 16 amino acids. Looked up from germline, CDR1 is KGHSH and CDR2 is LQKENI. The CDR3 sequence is CASSPPQGGPYNEQFF. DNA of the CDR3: TGTGCCAGCTCACCACCTCAGGGGGGGCCGTACAATGAGCAGTTCTTC.

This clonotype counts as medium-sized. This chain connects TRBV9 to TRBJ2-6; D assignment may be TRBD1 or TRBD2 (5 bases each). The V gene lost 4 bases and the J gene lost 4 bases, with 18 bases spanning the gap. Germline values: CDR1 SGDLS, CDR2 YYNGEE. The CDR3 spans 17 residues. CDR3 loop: CASSPSGTFAGANVLTF. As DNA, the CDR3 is TGTGCCAGCAGCCCCTCCGGGACCTTTGCGGGGGCCAACGTCCTGACTTTC. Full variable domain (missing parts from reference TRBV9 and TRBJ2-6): DSGVTQTPKHLITATGQRVTLRCSPRSGDLSVYWYQQSLDQGLQFLIQYYNGEERAKGNILERFSAQQFPDLHSELNLSSLELGDSALYFCASSPSGTFAGANVLTFGAGSRLTVL.

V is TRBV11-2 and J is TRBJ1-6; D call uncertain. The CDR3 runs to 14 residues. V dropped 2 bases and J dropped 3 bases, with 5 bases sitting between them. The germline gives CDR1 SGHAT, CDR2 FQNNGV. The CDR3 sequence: CASSLSDYNSPLHF. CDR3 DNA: TGTGCCAGCAGCTTATCGGACTATAATTCACCCCTCCACTTT.

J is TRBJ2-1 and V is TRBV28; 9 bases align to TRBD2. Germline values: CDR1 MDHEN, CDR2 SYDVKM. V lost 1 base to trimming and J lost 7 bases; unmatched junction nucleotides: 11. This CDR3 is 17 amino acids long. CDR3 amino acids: CASSLYLRSSGNNEQFF. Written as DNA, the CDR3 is TGTGCCAGCAGTTTATACCTTCGATCTAGCGGGAATAATGAGCAGTTCTTC.

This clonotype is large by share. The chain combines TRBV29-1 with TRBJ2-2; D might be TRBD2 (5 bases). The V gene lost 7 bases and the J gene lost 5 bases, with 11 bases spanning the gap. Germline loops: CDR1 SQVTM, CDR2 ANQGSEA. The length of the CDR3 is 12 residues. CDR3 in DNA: TGCAGCGCCCGAGGGTTAACCGGGGAGCTGTTTTTT. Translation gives CSARGLTGELFF.